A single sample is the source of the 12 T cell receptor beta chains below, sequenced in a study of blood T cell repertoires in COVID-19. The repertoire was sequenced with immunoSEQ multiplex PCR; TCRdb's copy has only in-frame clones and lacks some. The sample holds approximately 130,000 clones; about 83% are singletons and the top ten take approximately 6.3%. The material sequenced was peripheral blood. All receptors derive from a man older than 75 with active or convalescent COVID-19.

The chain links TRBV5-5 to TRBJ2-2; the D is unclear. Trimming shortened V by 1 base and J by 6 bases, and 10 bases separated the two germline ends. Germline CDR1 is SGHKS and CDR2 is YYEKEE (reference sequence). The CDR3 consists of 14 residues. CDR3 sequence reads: CASSLLSTSGELFF. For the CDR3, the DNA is TGTGCCAGCAGCTTGCTGTCGACATCCGGGGAGCTGTTTTTT.

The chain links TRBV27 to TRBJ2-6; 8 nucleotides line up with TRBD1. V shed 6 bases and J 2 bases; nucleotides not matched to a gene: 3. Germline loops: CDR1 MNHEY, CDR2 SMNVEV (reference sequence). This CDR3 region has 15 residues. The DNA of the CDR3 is TGTGCCAGCAGCCCGGACAGGGCTGGGGCCAACGTCCTGACTTTC. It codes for CASSPDRAGANVLTF.

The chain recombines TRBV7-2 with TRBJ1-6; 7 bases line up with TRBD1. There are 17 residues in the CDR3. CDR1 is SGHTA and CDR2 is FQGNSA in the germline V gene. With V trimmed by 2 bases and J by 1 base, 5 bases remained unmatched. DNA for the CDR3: TGTGCCAGCAGCTTATACGCAGGGGGATCCTATAATTCACCCCTCCACTTT. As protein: CASSLYAGGSYNSPLHF.

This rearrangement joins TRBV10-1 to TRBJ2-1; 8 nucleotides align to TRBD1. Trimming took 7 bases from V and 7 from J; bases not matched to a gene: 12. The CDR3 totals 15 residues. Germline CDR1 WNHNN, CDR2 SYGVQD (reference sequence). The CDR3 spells CASTNRQGLLNEQFF. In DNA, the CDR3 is TGCGCCAGCACCAACCGACAGGGGTTGTTGAATGAGCAGTTCTTC.

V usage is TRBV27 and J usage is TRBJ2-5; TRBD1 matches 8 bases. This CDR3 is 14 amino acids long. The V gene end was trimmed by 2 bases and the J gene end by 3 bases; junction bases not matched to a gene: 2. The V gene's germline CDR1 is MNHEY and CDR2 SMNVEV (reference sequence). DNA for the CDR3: TGTGCCAGCAGTTTACGACAGGGGAAAGAGACCCAGTACTTC. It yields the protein CASSLRQGKETQYF.

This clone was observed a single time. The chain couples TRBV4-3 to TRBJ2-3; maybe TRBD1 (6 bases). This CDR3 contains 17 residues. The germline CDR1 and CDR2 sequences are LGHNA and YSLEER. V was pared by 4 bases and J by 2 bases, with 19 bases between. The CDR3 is CASSPNAVDRFTDTQYF. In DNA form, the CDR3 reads TGCGCCAGCAGCCCAAACGCGGTTGACAGGTTCACAGATACGCAGTATTTT.

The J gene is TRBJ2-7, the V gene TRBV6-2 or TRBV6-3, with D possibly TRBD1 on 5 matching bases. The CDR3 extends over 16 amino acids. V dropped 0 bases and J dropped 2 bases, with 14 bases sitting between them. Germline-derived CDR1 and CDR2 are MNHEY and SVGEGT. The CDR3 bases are TGTGCCAGCAGTTACTCTGGCAGGGATCCTACCTACGAGCAGTACTTC. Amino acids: CASSYSGRDPTYEQYF.

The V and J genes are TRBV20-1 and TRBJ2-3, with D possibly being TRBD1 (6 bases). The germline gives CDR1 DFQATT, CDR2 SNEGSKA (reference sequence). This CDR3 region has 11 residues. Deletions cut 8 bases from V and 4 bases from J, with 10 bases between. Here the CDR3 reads CSPRGPDTQYF. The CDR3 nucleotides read TGCAGTCCCAGGGGACCAGATACGCAGTATTTT.

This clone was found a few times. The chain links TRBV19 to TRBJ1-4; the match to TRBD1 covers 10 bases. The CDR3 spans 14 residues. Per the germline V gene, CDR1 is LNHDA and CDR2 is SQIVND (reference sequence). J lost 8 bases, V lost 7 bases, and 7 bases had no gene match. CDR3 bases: TGTGCCAGTAAGCTGGGACAGGGGCGGGAAAAACTGTTTTTT. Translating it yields CASKLGQGREKLFF. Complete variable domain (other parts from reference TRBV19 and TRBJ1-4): DGGITQSPKYLFRKEGQNVTLSCEQNLNHDAMYWYRQDPGQGLRLIYYSQIVNDFQKGDIAEGYSVSREKKESFPLTVTSAQKNPTAFYLCASKLGQGREKLFFGSGTQLSVL.

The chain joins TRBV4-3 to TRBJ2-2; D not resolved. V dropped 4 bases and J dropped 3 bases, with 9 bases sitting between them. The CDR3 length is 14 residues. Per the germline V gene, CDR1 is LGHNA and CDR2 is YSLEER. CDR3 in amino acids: CASSRTSDTGELFF. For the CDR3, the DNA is TGCGCCAGCAGCCGTACAAGTGACACCGGGGAGCTGTTTTTT.

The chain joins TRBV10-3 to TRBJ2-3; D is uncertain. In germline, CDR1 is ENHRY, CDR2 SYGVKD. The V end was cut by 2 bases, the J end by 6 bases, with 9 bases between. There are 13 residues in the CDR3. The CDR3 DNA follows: TGTGCCATCAGTGAGGTGCAGAGGGATACGCAGTATTTT. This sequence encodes CAISEVQRDTQYF.

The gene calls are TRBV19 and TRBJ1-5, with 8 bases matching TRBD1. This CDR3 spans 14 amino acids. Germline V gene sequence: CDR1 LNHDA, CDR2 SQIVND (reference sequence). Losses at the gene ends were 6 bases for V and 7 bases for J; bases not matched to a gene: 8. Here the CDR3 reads CASSYQGAGQPQHF. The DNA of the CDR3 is TGTGCCAGTAGCTATCAGGGGGCCGGCCAGCCCCAGCATTTT.